This TCR beta chain came from a study of identical twins. Only a few counts were recorded for this clonotype. Antigen specificity is unknown. CDR3 size: 14 residues. Germline V lookup: CDR1 WSHSY, CDR2 SAAADI. The V gene lost 3 bases and the J gene lost 0 bases, with 5 bases spanning the gap. Overall study results and limits: A lower insertion count was a feature of abundant cord blood beta clonotypes, with no such feature in memory repertoires.

MiXCR, run by TCRdb on the 5' RACE reads, gives a single entry per CDR3 protein. This sample has some 500,000 distinct CDR3 sequences, with about 14% found just once. The same data also contributed to another study, on yellow fever vaccine responses in identical twins.

The sample taken for sequencing was CD4+ T cells sorted from blood. The V gene is TRBV10-2, the J gene TRBJ2-2; D is unclear. The receptor comes from a woman aged 18-30 years in good health. The DNA for the CDR3 is TGCGCCAGCAGTGAACTGGCGAACACCGGGGAGCTGTTTTTT. This gives the protein CASSELANTGELFF.